One sample yielded the 12 T cell receptor beta chains listed below, sequenced in a study of graft-versus-host responses after intestinal transplantation. For these receptors, no antigen is known. Profiled with immunoSEQ multiplex PCR; TCRdb holds only in-frame clones, not every one. The sample yields around 78,000 clones, around nine tenths seen once. Sequences were derived from unstimulated CD8+ T cells sorted from spleen or lymph node cells, sampled before transplant. These TCRs come from a human donor who was the organ donor for an intestinal transplant.

This clone has a single count. The V gene is TRBV4-1, the J gene TRBJ1-2, with TRBD1 matching 7 bases. There are 17 residues in the CDR3. V shed 0 bases, J shed 4 bases, and the junction held 11 bases outside the gene matches. Germline lookup yields CDR1 MGHRA and CDR2 YSYEKL. The CDR3 protein is CASSQDRAEGTAYGYTF. DNA for the CDR3: TGCGCCAGCAGCCAAGATCGTGCCGAAGGGACAGCCTATGGCTACACCTTC.

The chain recombines TRBV30 with TRBJ2-7; perhaps TRBD2 as D (7 bases). Per the germline V gene, CDR1 is GTSNPN and CDR2 is SVGIG (reference sequence). Trimming stripped 8 bases from V and 6 bases from J, with 14 bases between. The CDR3 contains 11 residues. This CDR3 reads CAGAGAVEQYF. The CDR3 nucleotides are TGTGCCGGCGCGGGGGCAGTCGAGCAGTACTTC. Looking up the rest from reference TRBV30 and TRBJ2-7 gives the full variable domain: SQTIHQWPATLVQPVGSPLSLECTVEGTSNPNLYWYRQAAGRGLQLLFYSVGIGQISSEVPQNLSASRPQDRQFILSSKKLLLSDSGFYLCAGAGAVEQYFGPGTRLTVT.

The rearrangement links TRBV30 to TRBJ2-3, with D unclear. Germline assignment: CDR1 GTSNPN and CDR2 SVGIG (reference sequence). This CDR3 spans 13 amino acids. Trimming removed 7 bases at V and 3 bases at J, with 14 bases between. The CDR3 nucleotides are TGTGCCTACCGAGCCGTACTAACAGATACGCAGTATTTT. It codes for CAYRAVLTDTQYF.

The chain combines TRBV14 with TRBJ1-1; no firm D call. The CDR3 has 14 residues. V was pared by 8 bases and J by 3 bases, with 16 bases between. The V gene's germline CDR1 is SGHDN and CDR2 FVKESK. The CDR3 loop is CASSISSGYTEAFF. The DNA of the CDR3 is TGTGCCAGCTCCATCTCCTCGGGGTACACTGAAGCTTTCTTT.

The chain employs TRBV19 and TRBJ2-2; no definite D call. The V end lost 5 bases, the J end lost 4 bases, and 8 bases lay between the germline ends. Germline values: CDR1 LNHDA, CDR2 SQIVND (reference sequence). The CDR3 is 13 amino acids. CDR3 protein: CASSALSTGELFF. The DNA for the CDR3 is TGTGCCAGTAGTGCCCTGAGCACCGGGGAGCTGTTTTTT.

The rearrangement joins TRBV7-7 to TRBJ2-2; 10 bases map to TRBD2. This CDR3 has 16 residues. After removal of 4 bases from V and 6 bases from J, the junction contained 8 bases not matched to a gene. Germline V gene sequence: CDR1 SSHAT, CDR2 FNYEAQ (reference sequence). This chain's CDR3 is CASSWGTSESAGELFF. CDR3 bases: TGTGCCAGCAGCTGGGGGACTAGCGAAAGCGCCGGGGAGCTGTTTTTT. Full variable domain (remainder filled in from reference TRBV7-7 and TRBJ2-2): GAGVSQSPRYKVTKRGQDVTLRCDPISSHATLYWYQQALGQGPEFLTYFNYEAQPDKSGLPSDRFSAERPEGSISTLTIQRTEQRDSAMYRCASSWGTSESAGELFFGEGSRLTVL.

This chain joins TRBV7-9 and TRBJ1-4, with 7 bases that match TRBD1. The CDR3 contains 15 residues. Per the germline V gene, CDR1 is SEHNR and CDR2 is FQNEAQ (reference sequence). Losses at the gene ends were 6 bases for V and 4 bases for J; bases not matched to a gene: 8. CDR3 DNA: TGTGCCAGCAGTACCGTCAGGGGGTTTAATGAAAAACTGTTTTTT. As protein: CASSTVRGFNEKLFF.

This chain connects TRBV5-7 to TRBJ2-5, with D perhaps matching TRBD2 (6 bases). TRBV5-7 is assigned to the ORF class and has an uncertain function. CDR3 length equals 13 residues. Trimming took off 6 bases at V and 3 bases at J, with 12 bases between the two ends. The CDR3 DNA is TGTGCCAGCATCTCGGTAGCGGAAGAGACCCAGTACTTC. It specifies CASISVAEETQYF.

This clone was detected once. This chain uses TRBV11-2 with TRBJ1-4, with 7 bases fitting TRBD1. Germline CDR1 and CDR2: SGHAT and FQNNGV. With 2 bases clipped from V and 6 bases from J, the junction kept 9 bases outside the gene matches. This CDR3 contains 16 residues. The CDR3 nucleotides are TGTGCCAGCAGCTTATCGCCCGGGACAGCGGATGAAAAACTGTTTTTT. Protein: CASSLSPGTADEKLFF.

The rearrangement links TRBV5-6 to TRBJ1-2; 9 nucleotides match TRBD1. The CDR3 is 15 amino acids. The germline V gene has CDR1 SGHDT and CDR2 YYEEEE. J lost 6 bases, V lost 3 bases, and 9 bases had no gene match. CDR3 sequence: CASSSFSWTGDGYTF. In nucleotides, the CDR3 is TGTGCCAGCAGCTCCTTCTCCTGGACAGGGGATGGCTACACCTTC. Full variable domain (outside the CDR3, taken from reference TRBV5-6 and TRBJ1-2): DAGVTQSPTHLIKTRGQQVTLRCSPKSGHDTVSWYQQALGQGPQFIFQYYEEEERQRGNFPDRFSGHQFPNYSSELNVNALLLGDSALYLCASSSFSWTGDGYTFGSGTRLTVV.

CDR3 loop: CASSQETGLAGVWGTQYF. The CDR3, as DNA: TGCGCCAGCAGCCAAGAAACGGGACTAGCGGGGGTGTGGGGGACCCAGTACTTC. The chain couples TRBV4-1 to TRBJ2-5; 14 bases are shared with TRBD2. Per germline, CDR1 MGHRA and CDR2 YSYEKL. The V gene end was trimmed by 0 bases and the J gene end by 7 bases; junction bases not matched to a gene: 10. This CDR3 is built from 18 residues.

CDR3 in DNA: TGTGCCAGCAGCCCCGGACAGGGCGGAACTGAAGCTTTCTTT. This codes for CASSPGQGGTEAFF. The V call is TRBV7-9, the J call TRBJ1-1; 8 bases agree with TRBD1. CDR3 length: 14 residues. The trim removed 5 bases at V and 5 bases at J, leaving 7 bases unmatched. Germline V CDR1 and CDR2: SEHNR, FQNEAQ (reference sequence).